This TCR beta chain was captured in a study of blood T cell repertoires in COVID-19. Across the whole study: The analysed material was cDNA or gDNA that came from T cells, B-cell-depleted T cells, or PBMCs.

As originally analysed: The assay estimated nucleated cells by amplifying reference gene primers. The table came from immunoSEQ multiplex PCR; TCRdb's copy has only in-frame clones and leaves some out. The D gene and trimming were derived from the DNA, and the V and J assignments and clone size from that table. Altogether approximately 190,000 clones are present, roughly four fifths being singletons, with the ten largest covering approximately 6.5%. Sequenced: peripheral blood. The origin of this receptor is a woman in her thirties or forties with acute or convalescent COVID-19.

The CDR3 DNA follows: TGTGCCAGCAGCTCCCCGACTAGCGGGGAGGCAGATACGCAGTATTTT. Its translation is CASSSPTSGEADTQYF. V usage is TRBV5-4 and J usage is TRBJ2-3; TRBD2 matches at 11 bases. CDR1 and CDR2 (germline): SGHNT, YYREEE (reference sequence). CDR3 length: 16 amino acids. V was pared by 3 bases and J by 4 bases, with 7 bases of the junction left unmatched. The full variable domain, completed using reference TRBV5-4 and TRBJ2-3, is ETGVTQSPTHLIKTRGQQVTLRCSSQSGHNTVSWYQQALGQGPQFIFQYYREEENGRGNFPPRFSGLQFPNYSSELNVNALELDDSALYLCASSSPTSGEADTQYFGPGTRLTVL.